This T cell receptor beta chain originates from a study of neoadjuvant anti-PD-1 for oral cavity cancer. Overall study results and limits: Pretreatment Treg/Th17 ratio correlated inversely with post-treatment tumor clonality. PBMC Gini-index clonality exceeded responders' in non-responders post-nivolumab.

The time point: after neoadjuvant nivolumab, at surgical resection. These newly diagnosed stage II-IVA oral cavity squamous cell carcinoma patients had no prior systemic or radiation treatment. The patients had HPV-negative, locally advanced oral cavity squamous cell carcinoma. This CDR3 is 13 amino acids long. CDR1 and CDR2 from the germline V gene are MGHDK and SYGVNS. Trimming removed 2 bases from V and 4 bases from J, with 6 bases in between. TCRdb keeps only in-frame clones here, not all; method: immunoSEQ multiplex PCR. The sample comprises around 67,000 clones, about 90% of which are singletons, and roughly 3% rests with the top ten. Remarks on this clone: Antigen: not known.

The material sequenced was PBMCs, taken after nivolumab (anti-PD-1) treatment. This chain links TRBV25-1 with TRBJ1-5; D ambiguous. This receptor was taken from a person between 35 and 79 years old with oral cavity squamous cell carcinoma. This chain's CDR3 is CASSERGNQPQHF. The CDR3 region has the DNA TGTGCCAGCAGTGAACGGGGAAATCAGCCCCAGCATTTT. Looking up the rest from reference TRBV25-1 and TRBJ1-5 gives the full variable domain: EADIYQTPRYLVIGTGKKITLECSQTMGHDKMYWYQQDPGMELHLIHYSYGVNSTEKGDLSSESTVSRIRTEHFPLTLESARPSHTSQYLCASSERGNQPQHFGDGTRLSIL.